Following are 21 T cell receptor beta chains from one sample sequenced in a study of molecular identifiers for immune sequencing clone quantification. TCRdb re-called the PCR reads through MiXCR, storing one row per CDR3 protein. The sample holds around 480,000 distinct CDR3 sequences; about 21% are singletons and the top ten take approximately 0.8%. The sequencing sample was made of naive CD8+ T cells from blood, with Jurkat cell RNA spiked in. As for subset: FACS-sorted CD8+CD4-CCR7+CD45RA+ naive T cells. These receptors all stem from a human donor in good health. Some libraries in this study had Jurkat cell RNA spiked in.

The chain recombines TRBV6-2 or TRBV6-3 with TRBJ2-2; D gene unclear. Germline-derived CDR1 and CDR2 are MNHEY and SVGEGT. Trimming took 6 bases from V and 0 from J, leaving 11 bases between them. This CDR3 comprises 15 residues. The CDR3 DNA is TGTGCCAGCAGCACAAGAAAAACGAACACCGGGGAGCTGTTTTTT. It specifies CASSTRKTNTGELFF.

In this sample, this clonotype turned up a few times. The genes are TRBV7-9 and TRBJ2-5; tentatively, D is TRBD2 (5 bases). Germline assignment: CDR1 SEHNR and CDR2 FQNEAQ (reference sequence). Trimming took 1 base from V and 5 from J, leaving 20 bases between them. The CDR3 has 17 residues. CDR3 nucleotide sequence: TGTGCCAGCAGCTTAGACTCTGCGGGCCCCTCCACTGAGACCCAGTACTTC. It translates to CASSLDSAGPSTETQYF.

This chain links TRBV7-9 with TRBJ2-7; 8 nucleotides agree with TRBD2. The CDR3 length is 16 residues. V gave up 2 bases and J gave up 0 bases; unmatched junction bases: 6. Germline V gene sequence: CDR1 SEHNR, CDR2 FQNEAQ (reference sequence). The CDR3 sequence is CASSLPSGPSSYEQYF. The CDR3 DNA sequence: TGTGCCAGCAGCTTACCTAGCGGGCCTAGCTCCTACGAGCAGTACTTC.

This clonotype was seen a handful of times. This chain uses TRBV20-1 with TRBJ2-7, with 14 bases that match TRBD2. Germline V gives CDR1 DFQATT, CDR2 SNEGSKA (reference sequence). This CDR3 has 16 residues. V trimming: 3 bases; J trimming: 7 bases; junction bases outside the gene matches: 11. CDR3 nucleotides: TGCAGTGCTAGGGGACTAGCGGGAGACCCTGCGCTGGAGCAGTACTTC. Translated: CSARGLAGDPALEQYF.

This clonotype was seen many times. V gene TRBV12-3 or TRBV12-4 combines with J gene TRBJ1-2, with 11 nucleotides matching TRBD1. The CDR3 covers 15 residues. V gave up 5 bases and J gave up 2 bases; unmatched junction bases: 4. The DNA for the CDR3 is TGTGCCAGCAGTCCGGGACAGGGGGGAAACTATGGCTACACCTTC. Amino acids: CASSPGQGGNYGYTF.

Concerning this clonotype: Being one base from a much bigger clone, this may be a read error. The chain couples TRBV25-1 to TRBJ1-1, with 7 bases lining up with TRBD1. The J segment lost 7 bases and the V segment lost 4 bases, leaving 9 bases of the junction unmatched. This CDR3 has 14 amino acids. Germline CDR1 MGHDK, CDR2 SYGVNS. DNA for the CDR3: TGTGCCAGCAGTGTCTGGGGACAGATGGTTGAAGCTTTCTTT. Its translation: CASSVWGQMVEAFF.

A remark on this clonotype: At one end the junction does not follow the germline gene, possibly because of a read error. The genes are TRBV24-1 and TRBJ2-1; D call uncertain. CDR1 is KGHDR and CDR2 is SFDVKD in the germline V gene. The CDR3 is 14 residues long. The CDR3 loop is CATSDPTNYDEQFF. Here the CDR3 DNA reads TGTGCCACCAGTGATCCCACAAACTACGATGAGCAGTTCTTC.

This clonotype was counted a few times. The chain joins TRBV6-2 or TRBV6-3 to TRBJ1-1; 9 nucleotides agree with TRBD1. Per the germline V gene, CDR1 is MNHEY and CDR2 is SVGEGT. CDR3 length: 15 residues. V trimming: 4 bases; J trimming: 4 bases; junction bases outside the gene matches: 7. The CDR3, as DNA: TGTGCCAGCAGTTGGGACAGGGAAGCGACCACTGAAGCTTTCTTT. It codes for CASSWDREATTEAFF.

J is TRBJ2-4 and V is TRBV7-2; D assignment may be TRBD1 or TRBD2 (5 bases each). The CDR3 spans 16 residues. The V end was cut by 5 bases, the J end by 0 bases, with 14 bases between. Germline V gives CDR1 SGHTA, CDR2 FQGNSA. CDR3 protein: CASSPGLLQAKNIQYF. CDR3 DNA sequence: TGTGCCAGCAGCCCGGGGCTCCTACAAGCCAAAAACATTCAGTACTTC.

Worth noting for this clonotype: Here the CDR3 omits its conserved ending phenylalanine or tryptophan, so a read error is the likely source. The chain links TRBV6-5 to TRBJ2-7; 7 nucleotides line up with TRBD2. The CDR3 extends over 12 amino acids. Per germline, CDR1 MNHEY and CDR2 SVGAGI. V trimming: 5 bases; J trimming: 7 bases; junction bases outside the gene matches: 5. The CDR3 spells CASSPPGGEQYL. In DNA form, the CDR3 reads TGTGCCAGCAGTCCGCCGGGGGGAGAGCAGTACCTC.

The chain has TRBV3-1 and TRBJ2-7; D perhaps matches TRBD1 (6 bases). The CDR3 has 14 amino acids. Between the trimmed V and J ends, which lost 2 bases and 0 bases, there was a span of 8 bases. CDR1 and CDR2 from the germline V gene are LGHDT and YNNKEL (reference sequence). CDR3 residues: CASSQQGFSYEQYF. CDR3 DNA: TGTGCCAGCAGCCAACAGGGGTTCTCCTACGAGCAGTACTTC.

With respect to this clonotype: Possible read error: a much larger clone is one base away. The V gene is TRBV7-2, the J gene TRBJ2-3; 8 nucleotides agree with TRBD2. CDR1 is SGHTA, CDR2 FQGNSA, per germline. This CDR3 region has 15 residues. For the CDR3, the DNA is TGTGCCAGCAGCCAGATCAGCGGGAGCACAGATACGCAGTGTTTT. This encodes CASSQISGSTDTQCF.

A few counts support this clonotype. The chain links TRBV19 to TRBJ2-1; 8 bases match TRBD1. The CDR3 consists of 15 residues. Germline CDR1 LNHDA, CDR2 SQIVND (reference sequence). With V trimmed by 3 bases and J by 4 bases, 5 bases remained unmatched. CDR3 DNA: TGTGCCAGTAGTATTGGAGACAGGGGTTACAATGAGCAGTTCTTC. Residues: CASSIGDRGYNEQFF.

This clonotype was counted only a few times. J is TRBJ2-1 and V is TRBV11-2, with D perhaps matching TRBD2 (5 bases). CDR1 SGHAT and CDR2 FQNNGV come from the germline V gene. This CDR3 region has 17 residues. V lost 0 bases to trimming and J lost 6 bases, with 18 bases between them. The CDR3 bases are TGTGCCAGCAGCTTAGATCTGAGGGTCGCTGAGTTCAATGAGCAGTTCTTC. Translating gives CASSLDLRVAEFNEQFF.

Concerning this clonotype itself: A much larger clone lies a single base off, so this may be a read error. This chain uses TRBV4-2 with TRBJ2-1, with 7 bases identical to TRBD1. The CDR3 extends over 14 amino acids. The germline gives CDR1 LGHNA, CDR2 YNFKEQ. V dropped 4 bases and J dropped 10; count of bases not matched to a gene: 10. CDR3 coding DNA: TGTGCCAGCAGCCCGGACAGGTCTAACTACGAGCAGTTCTTC. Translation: CASSPDRSNYEQFF.

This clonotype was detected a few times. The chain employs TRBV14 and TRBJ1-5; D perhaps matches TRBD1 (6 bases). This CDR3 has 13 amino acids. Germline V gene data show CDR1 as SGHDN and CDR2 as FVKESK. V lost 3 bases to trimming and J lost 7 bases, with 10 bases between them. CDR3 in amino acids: CASSQGAWQPQHF. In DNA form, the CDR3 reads TGTGCCAGCAGCCAGGGGGCCTGGCAGCCCCAGCATTTT.

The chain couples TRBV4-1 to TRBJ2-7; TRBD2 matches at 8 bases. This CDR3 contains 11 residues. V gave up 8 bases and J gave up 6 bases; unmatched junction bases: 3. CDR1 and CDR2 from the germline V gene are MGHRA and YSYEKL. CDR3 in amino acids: CASAGRGEQYF. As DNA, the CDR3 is TGCGCCAGCGCCGGGAGGGGCGAGCAGTACTTC.

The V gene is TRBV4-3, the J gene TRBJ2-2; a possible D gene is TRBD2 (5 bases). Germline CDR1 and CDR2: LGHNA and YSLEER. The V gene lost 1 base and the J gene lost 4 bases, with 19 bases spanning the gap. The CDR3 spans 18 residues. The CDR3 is CASSQVGPGLMGTGELFF. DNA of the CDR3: TGCGCCAGCAGCCAAGTCGGGCCAGGACTTATGGGCACCGGGGAGCTGTTTTTT.

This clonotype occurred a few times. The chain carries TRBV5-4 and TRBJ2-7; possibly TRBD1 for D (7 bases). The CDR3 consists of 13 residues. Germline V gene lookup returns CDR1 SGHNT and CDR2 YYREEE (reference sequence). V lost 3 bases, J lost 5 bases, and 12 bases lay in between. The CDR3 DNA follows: TGTGCCAGCAGCTGGCAGGGGGGACACGAGCAGTACTTC. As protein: CASSWQGGHEQYF.

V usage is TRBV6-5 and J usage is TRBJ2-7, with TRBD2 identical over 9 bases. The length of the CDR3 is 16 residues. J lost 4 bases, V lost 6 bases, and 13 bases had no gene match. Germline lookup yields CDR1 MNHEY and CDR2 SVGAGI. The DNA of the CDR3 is TGTGCCAGCAGCCCCCCACTCGGCGGGAGGGCGTACGAGCAGTACTTC. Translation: CASSPPLGGRAYEQYF.

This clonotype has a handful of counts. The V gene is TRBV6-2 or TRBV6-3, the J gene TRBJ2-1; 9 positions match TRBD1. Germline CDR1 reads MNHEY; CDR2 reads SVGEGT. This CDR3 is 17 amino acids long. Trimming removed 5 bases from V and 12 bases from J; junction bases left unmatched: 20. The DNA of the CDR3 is TGTGCCAGCAGTCCACCACTACAGGGGGCTCCAATGAGGGGGCAGTTCTTC. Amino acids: CASSPPLQGAPMRGQFF.